This is a list of T cell receptor beta chains from one sample in a study of blood T cell repertoires in COVID-19. This table comes from immunoSEQ multiplex PCR, and its TCRdb copy is limited to in-frame clones, with some not included. The data hold about 130,000 clones, with roughly 86% observed a single time. Material: peripheral blood. All receptors come from a human donor in a cohort sampled during active COVID-19. Both conserved end residues are part of each CDR3. Fields, in order: clone size, V gene, J gene, D gene, CDR3 protein, CDR3 DNA. D genes are given only for firm matches. The listing skips clone size in some rows; elsewhere it reads once, few, many or a size class.

>-|TRBV19|TRBJ1-4|TRBD1
CASSPRGFGRGVEKLFF
TGTGCCAGTAGTCCCAGGGGGTTCGGAAGGGGCGTGGAAAAACTGTTTTTT
>-|TRBV5-5|TRBJ1-4|-
CASSANVGVPNEKLFF
TGTGCCAGCAGCGCCAACGTAGGGGTGCCTAATGAAAAACTGTTTTTT
>-|TRBV19|TRBJ1-5|-
CASSILGRGNQPQHF
TGTGCCAGTAGTATACTAGGGCGGGGGAATCAGCCCCAGCATTTT
>-|TRBV6-5|TRBJ1-1|-
CASSRVAEAFF
TGTGCCAGCAGCAGGGTCGCTGAAGCTTTCTTT
>-|TRBV5-5|TRBJ2-7|-
CASSFRTASSYEQYF
TGTGCCAGCAGCTTCCGGACAGCTAGCTCCTACGAGCAGTACTTC
>-|TRBV5-5|TRBJ1-4|-
CASSLGGGTNEKLFF
TGTGCCAGCAGCTTGGGTGGGGGCACTAATGAAAAACTGTTTTTT
>-|TRBV12-3/TRBV12-4|TRBJ1-1|-
CASSFQWNTEAFF
TGTGCCAGCAGTTTTCAGTGGAACACTGAAGCTTTCTTT
>-|TRBV10-3|TRBJ2-3|TRBD1
CAISDRGQDTQYF
TGTGCCATCAGCGACAGGGGGCAAGATACGCAGTATTTT
>-|TRBV30|TRBJ2-7|-
CAWSRSGTPYEQYF
TGTGCCTGGAGCCGTTCGGGTACTCCCTACGAGCAGTACTTC
>-|TRBV6-5|TRBJ2-1|TRBD2
CASMGAGGYNEQFF
TGTGCCAGCATGGGAGCGGGGGGGTACAATGAGCAGTTCTTC
>few|TRBV5-6|TRBJ1-1|-
CASSLLGQGNTEAFF
TGTGCCAGCAGCTTGTTGGGGCAGGGGAACACTGAAGCTTTCTTT
>-|TRBV30|TRBJ2-1|-
CAWSVMADSREQFF
TGTGCCTGGAGTGTAATGGCCGACTCACGGGAGCAGTTCTTC
>-|TRBV28|TRBJ2-2|TRBD1
CASSFAFRGRNTGELFF
TGTGCCAGCAGCTTTGCCTTCAGGGGGCGGAACACCGGGGAGCTGTTTTTT
>-|TRBV5-1|TRBJ2-2|TRBD1
CASSAANRGLAGELFF
TGCGCCAGCAGCGCGGCAAACAGGGGGCTGGCCGGGGAGCTGTTTTTT
>once|TRBV5-1|TRBJ1-6|-
CASSPTLNSPLHF
TGCGCCAGCAGCCCAACACTAAATTCACCCCTCCACTTT
>-|TRBV28|TRBJ1-2|-
CASTKRQGNYGYTF
TGTGCCAGCACCAAACGGCAGGGTAACTATGGCTACACCTTC
>-|TRBV6-5|TRBJ2-1|TRBD1
CASSYSTGTGWDEQFF
TGTGCCAGCAGTTACTCGACCGGGACAGGGTGGGATGAGCAGTTCTTC
>-|TRBV30|TRBJ1-2|-
CALLRVPVRGVGGYTF
TGTGCCTTATTAAGAGTCCCGGTCCGGGGAGTGGGAGGCTACACCTTC
>-|TRBV21-1|TRBJ2-1|-
CASSGRDGTESYNEQFF
TGTGCCAGCAGCGGCAGGGACGGGACTGAATCCTACAATGAGCAGTTCTTC
>-|TRBV19|TRBJ1-1|-
CASRAQGGNTEAFF
TGTGCCAGTAGGGCCCAGGGAGGAAACACTGAAGCTTTCTTT
>once|TRBV6-6|TRBJ2-3|TRBD1
CASGDRDTQYF
TGTGCCAGCGGGGACAGGGATACGCAGTATTTT
>few|TRBV4-1|TRBJ1-6|-
CASSYTGYGSPLHF
TGCGCCAGCAGTTACACAGGGTACGGTTCACCCCTCCACTTT
>once|TRBV3-1/TRBV3-2|TRBJ2-3|-
CASSQGGASPDTQYF
TGTGCCAGCAGCCAAGGGGGAGCGTCCCCAGATACGCAGTATTTT
>-|TRBV30|TRBJ1-6|-
CAWSVGGYNSPLHF
TGTGCCTGGAGTGTAGGCGGCTATAATTCACCCCTCCACTTT